The rows below give T cell receptor beta chains drawn from one sample of a study of T-cell memory formation after mild COVID-19. Via MiXCR, TCRdb re-called the 5' RACE reads, giving one row per CDR3 protein. The table lists about 100,000 distinct CDR3 sequences, 13% to 15% of them singletons. The sequencing sample was made of PBMCs or a T cell subset sorted from them (not recorded which). All receptors come from a man between 18 and 29 years old who had mild COVID-19 (a few samples of this study predate the infection). Cell type and time point are not known. Both conserved end residues are part of each CDR3. The D gene is left open where the match is weak. Only part of the rows carry a size: once, few, many, or a class if the clone is expanded.

CASSLDTLWTQYF	TGTGCCAGCAGCTTAGATACCTTGTGGACCCAGTACTTC	13	TRBV11-2	-	-	TRBJ2-5
CASTTGYTEAFF	TGTGCCAGTACCACAGGGTATACTGAAGCTTTCTTT	12	TRBV19	-	-	TRBJ1-1
CASSLGLAAAYEQYF	TGTGCCAGCAGCCTGGGACTAGCGGCGGCCTACGAGCAGTACTTC	15	TRBV11-2	-	TRBD2	TRBJ2-7
CASSRETGLSSYEQYF	TGTGCCAGCAGCCGAGAAACAGGGCTGAGCTCCTACGAGCAGTACTTC	16	TRBV7-9	few	-	TRBJ2-7
CASSLALGEQETQYF	TGCGCCAGCAGCCTGGCTTTGGGGGAACAAGAGACCCAGTACTTC	15	TRBV4-1	few	-	TRBJ2-5
CASSHRVTTGELFF	TGTGCCAGCAGTCACAGGGTTACCACCGGGGAGCTGTTTTTT	14	TRBV28	many	-	TRBJ2-2
CASSLVSSSQETQYF	TGTGCCAGCAGCTTAGTTTCGTCCAGCCAAGAGACCCAGTACTTC	15	TRBV11-2	many	-	TRBJ2-5
CASSYSQTRRDGHLETQYF	TGTGCCAGCAGTTACAGTCAAACTAGACGGGACGGGCACCTAGAGACCCAGTACTTC	19	TRBV6-6	-	-	TRBJ2-5
CASSGEQGGYEQFF	TGTGCCAGCAGTGGAGAACAGGGGGGCTATGAGCAGTTCTTC	14	TRBV12-3/TRBV12-4	many	TRBD1	TRBJ2-1
CASSVGRTSGSTDTQYF	TGTGCCAGCAGCGTAGGCCGGACTAGCGGTAGCACAGATACGCAGTATTTT	17	TRBV9	many	TRBD2	TRBJ2-3
CASSYGSGELFF	TGTGCCAGCAGTTACGGGTCCGGGGAGCTGTTTTTT	12	TRBV6-6	-	-	TRBJ2-2
CASSTSDRLDTQYF	TGTGCCAGCAGTACCTCTGACAGGTTAGATACGCAGTATTTT	14	TRBV12-3/TRBV12-4	few	-	TRBJ2-3
CASSPLAGINTGELFF	TGTGCCAGCAGCCCACTAGCGGGGATCAACACCGGGGAGCTGTTTTTT	16	TRBV21-1	-	-	TRBJ2-2
CASSPLNPLAAGNLFF	TGTGCCAGCAGTCCTCTCAACCCCCTGGCCGCCGGAAACCTGTTTTTT	16	TRBV6-2/TRBV6-3	few	-	TRBJ2-2
CASSRDRGADTQYF	TGTGCCAGCTCCCGGGACAGGGGTGCAGATACGCAGTATTTT	14	TRBV7-2	-	TRBD1	TRBJ2-3
CASSTPQTANEKLFF	TGTGCCAGCTCAACCCCCCAAACGGCTAATGAAAAACTGTTTTTT	15	TRBV2	few	-	TRBJ1-4
CSATGRSTRYEQYF	TGCAGTGCTACCGGACGGAGTACGCGCTACGAGCAGTACTTC	14	TRBV20-1	-	-	TRBJ2-7
CASSLGTSGGPYNEQFF	TGCGCCAGCAGCTTGGGGACTAGCGGGGGACCTTACAATGAGCAGTTCTTC	17	TRBV5-1	few	TRBD2	TRBJ2-1
CASSSVGGREGDTQYF	TGTGCCAGCAGCTCTGTCGGGGGCAGGGAAGGAGATACGCAGTATTTT	16	TRBV4-2	few	-	TRBJ2-3
CASLQWLAQYF	TGTGCCAGCCTCCAATGGCTAGCGCAGTATTTT	11	TRBV9	-	-	TRBJ2-3
CAISESKDGEAFF	TGTGCCATCAGTGAGTCGAAGGATGGGGAGGCTTTCTTT	13	TRBV10-3	few	-	TRBJ1-1
CASTLDRTFEFF	TGTGCCAGCACCCTTGACAGGACGTTCGAGTTCTTC	12	TRBV6-5	-	-	TRBJ2-1
CASSSSGELFF	TGTGCCAGCAGCTCTTCCGGGGAGCTGTTTTTT	11	TRBV7-9	-	-	TRBJ2-2
CASSYLDSTDTQYF	TGTGCCAGCAGTTACTTGGACAGCACAGATACGCAGTATTTT	14	TRBV6-2/TRBV6-3	-	-	TRBJ2-3
CASSIAGIQEAFF	TGTGCCAGTAGTATCGCAGGGATTCAAGAAGCTTTCTTT	13	TRBV19	-	-	TRBJ1-1
CASSLGTGVETQYF	TGTGCCAGCAGTCTGGGGACAGGGGTGGAGACCCAGTACTTC	14	TRBV27	-	TRBD1	TRBJ2-5
CASSLAGTGSYEQYF	TGCGCCAGCAGCTTGGCCGGGACAGGTTCCTACGAGCAGTACTTC	15	TRBV5-1	-	TRBD1	TRBJ2-7
CASSEGDSYNEQFF	TGTGCCAGCAGCGAGGGGGACAGCTACAATGAGCAGTTCTTC	14	TRBV9	-	TRBD1	TRBJ2-1
CASSSPQGRQYF	TGTGCCAGCAGTTCACCTCAGGGGAGGCAGTACTTC	12	TRBV12-3/TRBV12-4	-	-	TRBJ2-7
CASTDSFSGYTF	TGTGCCAGCACTGACAGTTTCTCTGGCTACACCTTC	12	TRBV6-5	few	-	TRBJ1-2
CSARVPGDRVSYEQYF	TGCAGTGCTAGGGTCCCTGGGGACAGGGTCTCCTACGAGCAGTACTTC	16	TRBV20-1	many	TRBD1	TRBJ2-7
CASRGTGAVFQRGALVGNEQFF	TGTGCCAGCAGGGGTACGGGGGCGGTTTTCCAGCGGGGGGCCCTTGTAGGCAATGAGCAGTTCTTC	22	TRBV27	many	TRBD2	TRBJ2-1
CASGLGQKAEQYF	TGTGCTAGTGGTCTTGGACAGAAGGCTGAGCAGTACTTC	13	TRBV12-5	few	-	TRBJ2-7
CSVEPTTEGGYTF	TGCAGCGTTGAGCCGACGACAGAAGGTGGCTACACCTTC	13	TRBV29-1	-	-	TRBJ1-2
CASSQEGDRGSQREKLFF	TGCGCCAGCAGCCAGGAAGGAGACAGGGGGTCCCAGAGAGAAAAACTGTTTTTT	18	TRBV4-3	-	TRBD1	TRBJ1-4
CASRCTIWKVDTQYF	TGTGCCAGCCGTTGCACAATTTGGAAGGTGGATACGCAGTATTTT	15	TRBV12-3/TRBV12-4	-	-	TRBJ2-3
CASSYTGGEAFF	TGTGCCAGCAGTTACACAGGGGGGGAAGCTTTCTTT	12	TRBV6-2/TRBV6-3	few	TRBD1	TRBJ1-1
CASSVEGWETQYF	TGTGCCAGCAGCGTAGAAGGGTGGGAGACCCAGTACTTC	13	TRBV9	-	-	TRBJ2-5
CSANELFGRGYGGYTF	TGCAGTGCTAACGAGTTATTCGGCAGGGGTTACGGTGGCTACACCTTC	16	TRBV20-1	-	-	TRBJ1-2
CASSLQGRGEDSYNEQFF	TGTGCCAGCAGCTTACAAGGTCGGGGAGAGGACTCCTACAATGAGCAGTTCTTC	18	TRBV7-3	-	-	TRBJ2-1
CASSLAQPRDPRAQPQHF	TGTGCCAGCAGCTTAGCCCAACCTAGGGACCCAAGAGCTCAGCCCCAGCATTTT	18	TRBV7-2	-	-	TRBJ1-5
CATRRTGTQETQYF	TGTGCCACCCGCCGAACCGGGACACAAGAGACCCAGTACTTC	14	TRBV21-1	-	-	TRBJ2-5
CASSSSGTGFHTF	TGTGCCAGCAGTTCATCCGGGACAGGGTTTCACACCTTC	13	TRBV25-1	few	TRBD1	TRBJ1-2
CATSIGAGADTQYF	TGTGCCACCAGCATAGGGGCGGGGGCAGATACGCAGTATTTT	14	TRBV15	-	TRBD2	TRBJ2-3
CASSYEQPRATQYF	TGTGCCAGCAGTTACGAACAGCCACGTGCGACCCAGTACTTC	14	TRBV6-6	-	-	TRBJ2-5
CSGGGQETQYF	TGCAGTGGGGGGGGGCAGGAGACCCAGTACTTC	11	TRBV20-1	few	-	TRBJ2-5
CASSQESTGEQFF	TGCGCCAGCAGCCAAGAATCCACGGGTGAGCAGTTCTTC	13	TRBV4-3	-	-	TRBJ2-1
CASSFGRGGRGSYEQYF	TGCGCCAGCAGCTTTGGTCGAGGGGGGCGAGGCTCCTACGAGCAGTACTTC	17	TRBV5-1	few	-	TRBJ2-7
CASSLEGGPDTQYF	TGTGCCAGCAGCTTAGAAGGGGGCCCAGATACGCAGTATTTT	14	TRBV7-2	-	TRBD1	TRBJ2-3
CASSSTGEQYF	TGTGCCAGCAGCTCTACGGGAGAGCAGTACTTC	11	TRBV5-4	few	-	TRBJ2-7
CASSSSGGYEQFF	TGTGCCAGCAGCTCATCGGGGGGCTATGAGCAGTTCTTC	13	TRBV7-3	few	-	TRBJ2-1
CASSQGPPLSGGSTDTQYF	TGTGCCAGCAGCCAGGGACCACCGCTGAGCGGGGGTAGCACAGATACGCAGTATTTT	19	TRBV4-2	few	TRBD2	TRBJ2-3
CASSSPAEETQYF	TGCGCCAGCAGCTCCCCAGCGGAAGAGACCCAGTACTTC	13	TRBV5-1	-	-	TRBJ2-5
CASSLRTEDTEAFF	TGTGCCAGCAGCTTGCGGACAGAAGACACTGAAGCTTTCTTT	14	TRBV9	few	-	TRBJ1-1
CASSITHEQYF	TGTGCCAGCAGCATAACCCACGAGCAGTACTTC	11	TRBV7-9	few	-	TRBJ2-7
CASSSGWTYEQYF	TGTGCCAGCAGTTCAGGGTGGACCTACGAGCAGTACTTC	13	TRBV6-2/TRBV6-3	-	-	TRBJ2-7
CASSLAVGTDTQYF	TGTGCCAGCAGTTTGGCTGTCGGCACAGATACGCAGTATTTT	14	TRBV12-3/TRBV12-4	many	-	TRBJ2-3